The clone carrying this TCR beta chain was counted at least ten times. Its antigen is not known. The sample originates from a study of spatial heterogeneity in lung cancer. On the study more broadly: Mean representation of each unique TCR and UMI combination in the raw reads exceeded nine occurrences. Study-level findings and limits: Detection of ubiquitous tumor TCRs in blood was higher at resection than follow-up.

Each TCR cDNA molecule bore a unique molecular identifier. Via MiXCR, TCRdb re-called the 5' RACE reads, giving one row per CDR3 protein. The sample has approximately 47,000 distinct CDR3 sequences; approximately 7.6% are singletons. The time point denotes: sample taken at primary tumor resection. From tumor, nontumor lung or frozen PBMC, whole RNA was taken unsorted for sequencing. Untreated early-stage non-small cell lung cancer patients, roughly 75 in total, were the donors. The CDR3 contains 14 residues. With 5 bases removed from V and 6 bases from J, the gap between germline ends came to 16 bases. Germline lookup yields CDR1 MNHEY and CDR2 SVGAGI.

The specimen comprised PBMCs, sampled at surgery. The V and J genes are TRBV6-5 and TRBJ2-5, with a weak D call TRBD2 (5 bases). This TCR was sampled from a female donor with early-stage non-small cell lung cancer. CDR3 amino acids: CASSPPGVLKTQYF. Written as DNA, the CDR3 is TGTGCCAGCAGTCCACCCGGGGTGCTGAAGACCCAGTACTTC.